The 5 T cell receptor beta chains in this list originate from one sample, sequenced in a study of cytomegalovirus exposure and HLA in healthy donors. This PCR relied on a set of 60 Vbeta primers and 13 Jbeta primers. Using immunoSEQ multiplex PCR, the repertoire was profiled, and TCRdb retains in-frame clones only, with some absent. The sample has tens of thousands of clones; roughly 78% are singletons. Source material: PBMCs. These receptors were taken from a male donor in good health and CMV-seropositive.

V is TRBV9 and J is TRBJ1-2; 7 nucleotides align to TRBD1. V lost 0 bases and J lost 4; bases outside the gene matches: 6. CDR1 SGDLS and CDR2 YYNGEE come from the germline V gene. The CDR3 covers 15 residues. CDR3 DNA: TGTGCCAGCAGCGTAGGAGCTGGACAGGCCTATGGCTACACCTTC. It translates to CASSVGAGQAYGYTF.

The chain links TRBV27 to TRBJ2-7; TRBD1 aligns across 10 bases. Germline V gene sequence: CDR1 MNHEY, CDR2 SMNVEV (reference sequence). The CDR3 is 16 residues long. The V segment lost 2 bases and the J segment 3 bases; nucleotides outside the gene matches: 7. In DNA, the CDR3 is TGTGCCAGCAGTTTACGGAAGACAGGGGGCGACTACGAGCAGTACTTC. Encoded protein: CASSLRKTGGDYEQYF.

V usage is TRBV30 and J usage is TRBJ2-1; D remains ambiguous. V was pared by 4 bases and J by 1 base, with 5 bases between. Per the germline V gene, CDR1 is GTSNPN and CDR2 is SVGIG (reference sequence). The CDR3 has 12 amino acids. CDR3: CAWNPSYNEQFF. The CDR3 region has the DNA TGTGCCTGGAATCCATCCTACAATGAGCAGTTCTTC.

CDR3 region: CASSVDRGGAREQYF. In DNA form, the CDR3 reads TGTGCCAGCAGCGTAGATAGAGGAGGGGCGAGGGAGCAGTACTTC. The chain combines TRBV9 with TRBJ2-7; weak D call: TRBD2 (6 bases). CDR1 and CDR2 from the germline V gene are SGDLS and YYNGEE. This CDR3 comprises 15 residues. V lost 0 bases and J 7 bases, leaving 17 bases between the germline ends.

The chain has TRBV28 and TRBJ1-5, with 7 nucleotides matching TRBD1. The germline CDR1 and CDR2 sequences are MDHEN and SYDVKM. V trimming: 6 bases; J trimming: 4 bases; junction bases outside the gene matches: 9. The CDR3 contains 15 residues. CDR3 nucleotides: TGTGCCAGCAGCCGCGGGGGGACAGCAAATCAGCCCCAGCATTTT. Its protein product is CASSRGGTANQPQHF.